This TCR beta chain was recorded in a study of T cells after yellow fever vaccination. This clonotype was picked up a small number of times. TCRdb processed the 5' RACE reads anew with MiXCR; each CDR3 protein has one entry. The sample lists about 360,000 distinct CDR3 sequences, about 6% occurring once. Germline CDR1 reads MDHEN; CDR2 reads SYDVKM. Trimming removed 7 bases from V and 0 bases from J; junction bases left unmatched: 6. The CDR3 loop spans 15 amino acids. This receptor was obtained from a man aged 25-40 years who received the YFV17D yellow fever vaccine. This material consisted of PBMCs, taken 5 days after the yellow fever booster vaccination. The chain is built from TRBV28 and TRBJ2-1; 7 positions match TRBD1. CDR3 nucleotides: TGTGCCAGCAATTTCCAGGGGGACTCCTACAATGAGCAGTTCTTC. Its protein product is CASNFQGDSYNEQFF. Based on the CDR3 plus reference TRBV28 and TRBJ2-1, the full variable domain is DVKVTQSSRYLVKRTGEKVFLECVQDMDHENMFWYRQDPGLGLRLIYFSYDVKMKEKGDIPEGYSVSREKKERFSLILESASTNQTSMYLCASNFQGDSYNEQFFGPGTRLTVL.